Presented here are 20 T cell receptor beta chains from one specimen sequenced in a study of tumor-infiltrating lymphocytes in localized non-small cell lung cancer. Repertoires were generated with immunoSEQ multiplex PCR, while TCRdb's copy carries only in-frame clones and drops some. In the table there are about 4,900 clones, 66% of which are singletons. Sequencing used lung tumor tissue. The receptors come from a human donor with non-small cell lung cancer.

The chain links TRBV5-4 to TRBJ1-5; no clear D gene. Trimming shortened V by 0 bases and J by 2 bases, and 3 bases separated the two germline ends. This CDR3 contains 13 residues. Germline lookup yields CDR1 SGHNT and CDR2 YYREEE (reference sequence). The CDR3 is CASSLERNQPQHF. The CDR3 nucleotides are TGTGCCAGCAGCTTGGAGCGCAATCAGCCCCAGCATTTT. The complete variable domain, with remaining parts taken from reference TRBV5-4 and TRBJ1-5, reads ETGVTQSPTHLIKTRGQQVTLRCSSQSGHNTVSWYQQALGQGPQFIFQYYREEENGRGNFPPRFSGLQFPNYSSELNVNALELDDSALYLCASSLERNQPQHFGDGTRLSIL.

This chain's CDR3 is CASSVNLAGGLSVGFF. Written as DNA, the CDR3 is TGTGCCAGTAGCGTAAATCTAGCGGGAGGGTTGAGTGTGGGGTTCTTC. This chain connects TRBV19 to TRBJ2-1; 12 positions match TRBD2. This CDR3 contains 16 residues. J was trimmed by 15 bases and V by 6 bases; bases with no gene match: 18. Looked up from germline, CDR1 is LNHDA and CDR2 is SQIVND (reference sequence).

This chain joins TRBV11-2 and TRBJ2-5, with D tentatively TRBD2 (5 bases). Trimming left V 5 bases short and J 7 bases short, with 17 bases between. This CDR3 spans 14 amino acids. Germline V gene lookup returns CDR1 SGHAT and CDR2 FQNNGV. CDR3 region: CASSLDGDMGTQYF. DNA of the CDR3: TGTGCCAGCAGCCTGGACGGGGATATGGGGACCCAGTACTTC.

This clone was counted between two and nine times. The chain has TRBV18 and TRBJ2-2; no clear D gene. Germline values: CDR1 KGHSH, CDR2 LQKENI. CDR3 length: 11 amino acids. V was shortened by 3 bases and J by 7 bases, with 3 bases between the two germline ends. The CDR3 region has the DNA TGTGCCAGCTCACCGGACGGGGAGCTGTTTTTT. Protein product: CASSPDGELFF. Full variable domain (rest looked up from reference TRBV18 and TRBJ2-2): NAGVMQNPRHLVRRRGQEARLRCSPMKGHSHVYWYRQLPEEGLKFMVYLQKENIIDESGMPKERFSAEFPKEGPSILRIQQVVRGDSAAYFCASSPDGELFFGEGSRLTVL.

The V and J genes are TRBV4-1 and TRBJ2-7; maybe TRBD1 (5 bases). CDR3 length: 15 residues. Trimming removed 4 bases at V and 4 bases at J, with 17 bases between. Germline V gene sequence: CDR1 MGHRA, CDR2 YSYEKL. As DNA, the CDR3 is TGCGCCAGCAGCCTTCTCCGGGCAGGGATATACGAGCAGTACGTC. Its translation is CASSLLRAGIYEQYV.

The sample holds one count of this clone. The chain combines TRBV25-1 with TRBJ2-1, with 7 bases matching TRBD2. Per the germline V gene, CDR1 is MGHDK and CDR2 is SYGVNS. V was pared by 7 bases and J by 6 bases, with 9 bases of the junction left unmatched. The CDR3 contains 14 residues. The CDR3 DNA follows: TGTGCCAGCAAAGGCGGGAGTTCGCGCAATGAGCAGTTCTTC. Translating it yields CASKGGSSRNEQFF.

The chain combines TRBV7-2 with TRBJ2-1; tentative D call: TRBD2 (5 bases). Deletions cut 6 bases from V and 1 base from J, with 7 bases between. In germline, CDR1 is SGHTA, CDR2 FQGNSA. The length of the CDR3 is 13 residues. This CDR3 is CASRRGSYNEQFF. The CDR3 DNA reads as TGTGCCAGCAGACGAGGGTCCTACAATGAGCAGTTCTTC.

By sample fraction, this clone is medium-sized. The gene calls are TRBV27 and TRBJ1-2; 7 bases align to TRBD1. This CDR3 contains 14 residues. Germline V gives CDR1 MNHEY, CDR2 SMNVEV (reference sequence). With 6 bases clipped from V and 0 bases from J, the junction kept 4 bases outside the gene matches. In DNA, the CDR3 is TGTGCCAGCAGGGTCCAGGGGGCTAACTATGGCTACACCTTC. Translation gives CASRVQGANYGYTF.

The chain has TRBV5-1 and TRBJ1-3; the match to TRBD1 covers 7 bases. After removal of 4 bases from V and 4 bases from J, the junction contained 11 bases not matched to a gene. This CDR3 contains 16 residues. Germline CDR1 SGHRS, CDR2 YFSETQ. The CDR3 here is CASSPRDSKLGNTIYF. The CDR3 DNA reads TGCGCCAGCAGCCCCCGGGACAGCAAGCTCGGAAACACCATATATTTT.

This clone is a singleton in its sample. The CDR3 DNA reads as TGTGCCATCAGTGAGTCAACGGGAACGCAAGAGACCCAGTACTTC. Translated, it gives CAISESTGTQETQYF. This chain uses TRBV10-3 with TRBJ2-5; tentatively, D is TRBD2 (5 bases). The CDR3 has 15 amino acids. The ends were cut back, 0 bases at V and 2 bases at J, with 10 bases in the middle. The germline gives CDR1 ENHRY, CDR2 SYGVKD.

V is TRBV21-1 and J is TRBJ2-5; the D segment call TRBD1 is taken from the table without a DNA check. TRBV21-1 is marked as a pseudogene. This CDR3 has 14 amino acids. For the CDR3, the DNA is TGTGCCAGCAGCCTCCGGACAGGGTCGGAGACCCAGTACTTC. Amino acids: CASSLRTGSETQYF.

The gene calls are TRBV5-1 and TRBJ1-1; D gene ambiguous. The V gene lost 2 bases and the J gene lost 0 bases, with 5 bases spanning the gap. The germline V gene has CDR1 SGHRS and CDR2 YFSETQ. The CDR3 is 13 residues long. The CDR3 DNA is TGCGCCAGCAGCTTCAGCTTGAACACTGAAGCTTTCTTT. It is translated as CASSFSLNTEAFF.

This chain's CDR3 is CASSSQGVMVPYEQYF. Written as DNA, the CDR3 is TGTGCCAGCAGCTCCCAGGGGGTGATGGTCCCGTACGAGCAGTACTTC. This rearrangement joins TRBV5-6 to TRBJ2-7; 7 bases agree with TRBD1. The CDR3 runs 16 residues. V dropped 3 bases and J dropped 4; count of bases not matched to a gene: 13. Germline lookup yields CDR1 SGHDT and CDR2 YYEEEE.

This clone is medium-sized. V gene TRBV10-3 combines with J gene TRBJ1-5, with D possibly matching TRBD1 (6 bases). Germline lookup yields CDR1 ENHRY and CDR2 SYGVKD. Deletions cut 0 bases from V and 0 bases from J, with 21 bases between. The CDR3 is 20 amino acids. In DNA form, the CDR3 reads TGTGCCATCAGTGAGTCCGAGTTACACCGGGGGCCATATAGCAATCAGCCCCAGCATTTT. Translated: CAISESELHRGPYSNQPQHF.

The V call is TRBV14, the J call TRBJ1-2; the D is unclear. Per germline, CDR1 SGHDN and CDR2 FVKESK. The CDR3 is made up of 15 amino acids. V dropped 4 bases and J dropped 5 bases, with 17 bases sitting between them. CDR3 nucleotides: TGTGCCAGCAGCCCCGTTTTAGGCAAGTTTTATGGCTACACCTTC. Its translation is CASSPVLGKFYGYTF.

The chain recombines TRBV7-9 with TRBJ2-1; 12 bases are shared with TRBD2. Germline V gene data show CDR1 as SEHNR and CDR2 as FQNEAQ (reference sequence). V lost 3 bases to trimming and J lost 7 bases; unmatched junction nucleotides: 4. This CDR3 contains 15 residues. This CDR3 reads CASSFKGTSGNEQFF. The CDR3 DNA reads as TGTGCCAGCAGCTTTAAGGGGACTAGCGGGAATGAGCAGTTCTTC.

This chain links TRBV6-1 with TRBJ1-5, with TRBD1 as a possible D gene (5 bases). Trimming cost V 4 bases and J 4 bases, with 17 bases left between them. Germline V CDR1 and CDR2: MNHNS, SASEGT. This CDR3 has 16 residues. The CDR3 bases are TGTGCCAGCAGTGTCGGGGGGTGGGGGATGAATCAGCCCCAGCATTTT. It is translated as CASSVGGWGMNQPQHF.

The chain links TRBV5-1 to TRBJ1-1; 7 nucleotides agree with TRBD1. J lost 1 base, V lost 4 bases, and 10 bases had no gene match. Germline V gene data show CDR1 as SGHRS and CDR2 as YFSETQ. The CDR3 sequence is 16 residues long. CDR3 protein: CASSLKTGRANTEAFF. In nucleotides, the CDR3 is TGCGCCAGCAGCCTAAAGACAGGGAGGGCGAACACTGAAGCTTTCTTT.

This clone was recorded a few times. The chain employs TRBV6-5 and TRBJ1-5, with 9 bases that match TRBD1. Germline V gives CDR1 MNHEY, CDR2 SVGAGI. This CDR3 comprises 12 residues. After removal of 7 bases from V and 7 bases from J, the junction contained 2 bases not matched to a gene. CDR3 region: CASNDRGQPQHF. The CDR3 bases are TGTGCCAGCAACGACAGGGGGCAGCCCCAGCATTTT.

The chain uses TRBV7-2 and TRBJ2-2; D not certain. The CDR3 has 17 residues. CDR1 is SGHTA and CDR2 is FQGNSA in the germline V gene. V shed 2 bases and J shed 0 bases, with 13 bases lying between them. The CDR3 nucleotides are TGTGCCAGCAGCTTAACAGCCGCTATCCCGAACACCGGGGAGCTGTTTTTT. Translated: CASSLTAAIPNTGELFF.